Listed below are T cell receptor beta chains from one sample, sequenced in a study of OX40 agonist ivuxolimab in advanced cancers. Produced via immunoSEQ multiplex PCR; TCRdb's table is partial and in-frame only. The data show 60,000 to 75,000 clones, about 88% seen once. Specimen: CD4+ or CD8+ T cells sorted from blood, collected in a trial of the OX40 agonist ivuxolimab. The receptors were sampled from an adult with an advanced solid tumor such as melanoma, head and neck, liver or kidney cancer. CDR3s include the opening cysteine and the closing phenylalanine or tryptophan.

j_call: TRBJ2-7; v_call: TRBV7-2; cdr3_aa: CASSFNTGGTYEQYF
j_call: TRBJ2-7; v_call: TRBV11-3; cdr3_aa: CASKAGSYEQYF
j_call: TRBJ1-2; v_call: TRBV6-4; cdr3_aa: CASSVDFGQPRGGYTF
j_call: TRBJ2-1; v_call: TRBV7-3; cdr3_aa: CASSLGSVPSQQFF
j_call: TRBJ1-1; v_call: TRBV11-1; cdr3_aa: CASSLSLANTEAFF
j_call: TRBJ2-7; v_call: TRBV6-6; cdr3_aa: CASSLRRSREQYF
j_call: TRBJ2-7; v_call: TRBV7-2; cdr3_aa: CASSLVSLAGTYEQYF
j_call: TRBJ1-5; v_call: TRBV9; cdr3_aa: CASSATGQGHQPQHF
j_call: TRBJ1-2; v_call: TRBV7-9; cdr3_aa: CASSPEKGGYTF
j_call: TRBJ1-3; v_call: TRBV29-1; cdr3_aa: CSVEDLDTIYF
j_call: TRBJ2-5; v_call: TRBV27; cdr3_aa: CASSFTGSQGTQYF
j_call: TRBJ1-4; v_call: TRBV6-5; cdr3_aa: CASSYLAGVEKLFF
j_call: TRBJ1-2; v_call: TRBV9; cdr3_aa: CASSRASTDYGYTF
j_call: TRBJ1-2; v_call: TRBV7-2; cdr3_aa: CASSFTDGLVGYTF
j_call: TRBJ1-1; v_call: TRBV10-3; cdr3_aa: CATKGGIGRRDTEAFF
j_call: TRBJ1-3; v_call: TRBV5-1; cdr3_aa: CASSSGTGVGNTIYF
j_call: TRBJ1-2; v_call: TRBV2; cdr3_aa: CASRSDRDGYTF
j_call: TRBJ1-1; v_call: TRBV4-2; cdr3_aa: CASSPQGRSNTEAFF
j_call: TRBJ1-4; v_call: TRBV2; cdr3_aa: CASRSPSGTGINEKLFF
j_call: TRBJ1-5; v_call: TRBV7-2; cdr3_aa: CASSSQGLAPYQPQHF
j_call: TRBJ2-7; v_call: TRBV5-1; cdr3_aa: CASRPGTDYEQYF
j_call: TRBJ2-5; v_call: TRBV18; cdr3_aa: CASSPPVGETQYF
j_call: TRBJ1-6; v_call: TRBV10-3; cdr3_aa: CAIQDGPQRDSPLHF
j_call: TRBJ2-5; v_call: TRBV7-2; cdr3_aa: CASSPQARGASETQYF
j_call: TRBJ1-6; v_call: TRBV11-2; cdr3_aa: CASSPRTDYSPLHF
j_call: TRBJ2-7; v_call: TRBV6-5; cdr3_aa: CASSATGGGYEQYF
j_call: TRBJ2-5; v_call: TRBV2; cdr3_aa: CASTRPAQETQYF
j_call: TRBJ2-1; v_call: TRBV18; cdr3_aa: CASSPPVVSSYNEQFF
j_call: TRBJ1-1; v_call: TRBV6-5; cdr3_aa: CASSYEGAATEAFF
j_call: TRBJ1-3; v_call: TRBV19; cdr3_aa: CAGLTGNTIYF
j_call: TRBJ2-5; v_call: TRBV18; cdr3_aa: CASSPPHPQETQYF
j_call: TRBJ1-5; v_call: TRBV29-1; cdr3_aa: CSAQGYNQPQHF
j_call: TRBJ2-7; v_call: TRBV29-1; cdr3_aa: CSVEARDSYEQYF
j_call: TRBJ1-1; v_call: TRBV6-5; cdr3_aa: CAIGPLGNTEAFF
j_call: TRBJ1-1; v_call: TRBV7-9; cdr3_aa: CASSSRQGAAEAFF
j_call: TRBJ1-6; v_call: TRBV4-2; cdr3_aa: CASSQGDGSLPLHF
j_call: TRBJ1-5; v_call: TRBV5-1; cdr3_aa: CASSLQPDSNQPQHF
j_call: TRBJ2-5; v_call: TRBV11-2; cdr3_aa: CASSLGGQGDQETQYF
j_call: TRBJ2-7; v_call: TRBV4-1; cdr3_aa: CASSLRDSYYEQYF
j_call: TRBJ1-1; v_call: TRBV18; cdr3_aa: CASSTGNTEAFF
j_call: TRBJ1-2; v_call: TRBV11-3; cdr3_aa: CASSPGGGRKDGYTF
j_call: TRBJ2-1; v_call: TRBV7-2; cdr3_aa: CASSRPGLEQFF
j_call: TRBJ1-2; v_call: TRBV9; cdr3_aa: CASTRDIGDGYTF
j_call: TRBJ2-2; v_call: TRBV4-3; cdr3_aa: CASSQQGAIGELFF
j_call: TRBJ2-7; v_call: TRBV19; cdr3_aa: CASSIQVNTYEQYF
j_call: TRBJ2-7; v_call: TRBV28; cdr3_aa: CASSRGQIAYEQYF
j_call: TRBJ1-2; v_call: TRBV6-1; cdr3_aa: CASRFRVGQLGGYTF
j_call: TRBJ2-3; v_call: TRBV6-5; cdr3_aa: CASRLRPKDTQYF
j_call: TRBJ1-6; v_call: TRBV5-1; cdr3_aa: CASSVEGLESPLHF
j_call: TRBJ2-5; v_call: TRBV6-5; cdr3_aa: CASSYDREETQYF
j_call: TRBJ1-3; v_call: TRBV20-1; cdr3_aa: CSAGEGNTIYF
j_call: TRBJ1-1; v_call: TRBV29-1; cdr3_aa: CSVARQGFEAFF
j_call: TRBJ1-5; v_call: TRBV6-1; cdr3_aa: CASSVAVYSNQPQHF